The subject of this entry is one T cell receptor (beta chain). The target antigen is unknown. Trimming took off 5 bases at V and 4 bases at J, with 12 bases between the two ends. The CDR3 covers 13 residues. Germline V CDR1 and CDR2: SQVTM, ANQGSEA. This sample was taken from a study of CD4 T cells in relation to SARS-CoV-2 and coronaviruses. Study-level points and caveats: This crossreactivity analysis covered spike protein alone, no other viral proteins. SARS-CoV-2-driven expansion was significantly weaker in crossreactive than monoreactive clones.

Clones were read by immunoSEQ multiplex PCR, and TCRdb kept only the in-frame ones, dropping some. Counted here are about 26,000 clones, around 75% occurring once; the ten biggest clones make up 20% to 25%. CD4+ T cells from unexposed donors were obtained before the COVID-19 pandemic (2011-2018). Isolation of CD4+ T cells took place after about 9 days in culture. Unexposed-donor CD4+ T cells were probed with SARS-CoV-2 S/N and four cold-coronavirus spikes, cells permitting. Some 1.9 million PBMCs per well were cultured with 7.5 to 10 IU/ml IL-2. This receptor was obtained from a human donor in good health. The chain carries TRBV29-1 and TRBJ1-5; tentatively, D is TRBD1 (5 bases). The sequenced sample was CD4+ T cells from PBMCs, cultured in vitro. This CDR3 reads CSVSFDRNQPQHF. The CDR3 bases are TGCAGCGTTTCCTTTGACAGAAATCAGCCCCAGCATTTT.